Listed below are T cell receptor beta chains from one sample, sequenced in a study of persistence of HIV-infected CD4 T cells. The assay was immunoSEQ multiplex PCR, and TCRdb's table has in-frame clones only and misses some. The top ten hold around 1.7% of the sample, which has about 64,000 clones, approximately 75% seen once. Antigens for these TCRs are unknown. Sequencing was performed on CD4+ T cells sorted from PBMCs after roughly 18-hour stimulation, taken from a patient who received antiretroviral therapy. Source of these receptors: an adult man with HIV who was CMV-seropositive. Both conserved end residues are part of each CDR3. A D gene is named only where the DNA matches it firmly. Part of the rows lack a size; the others show once, few, many or a class for expanded clones.

D gene: NA; V gene: TRBV6-5; clone size: NA; J gene: TRBJ1-5; CDR3 protein: CASRLTQGPDQPQHF; CDR3 DNA: TGTGCCAGCAGACTAACACAGGGTCCTGATCAGCCCCAGCATTTT
D gene: NA; V gene: TRBV2; clone size: few; J gene: TRBJ1-2; CDR3 protein: CASRVPRGEVGYTF; CDR3 DNA: TGTGCCAGCAGGGTGCCCAGGGGCGAGGTTGGCTACACCTTC
D gene: NA; V gene: TRBV7-2; clone size: NA; J gene: TRBJ2-1; CDR3 protein: CASTLRQGYEQFF; CDR3 DNA: TGTGCCAGCACTCTGAGGCAGGGCTATGAGCAGTTCTTC
D gene: NA; V gene: TRBV4-2; clone size: many; J gene: TRBJ2-7; CDR3 protein: CASSLRLRSDEQYF; CDR3 DNA: TGTGCCAGCAGCCTGCGGCTACGATCGGACGAGCAGTACTTC
D gene: NA; V gene: TRBV29-1; clone size: NA; J gene: TRBJ2-7; CDR3 protein: CSVLGIGYEQYF; CDR3 DNA: TGCAGCGTTTTAGGTATAGGATACGAGCAGTACTTC
D gene: NA; V gene: TRBV9; clone size: NA; J gene: TRBJ1-1; CDR3 protein: CASSSDPSGRTEAFF; CDR3 DNA: TGTGCCAGCAGCTCAGATCCATCAGGGAGGACTGAAGCTTTCTTT
D gene: NA; V gene: TRBV13; clone size: once; J gene: TRBJ1-6; CDR3 protein: CASSLAQNGVPLHF; CDR3 DNA: TGTGCCAGCAGCTTAGCCCAAAACGGTGTCCCCCTCCACTTT
D gene: TRBD1; V gene: TRBV18; clone size: once; J gene: TRBJ2-7; CDR3 protein: CASSPSTGYGDEQYF; CDR3 DNA: TGTGCCAGCTCACCGTCGACAGGGTATGGGGACGAGCAGTACTTC
D gene: NA; V gene: TRBV2; clone size: NA; J gene: TRBJ1-2; CDR3 protein: CASKRQIYGYTF; CDR3 DNA: TGTGCCAGCAAGAGGCAGATCTATGGCTACACCTTC
D gene: NA; V gene: TRBV29-1; clone size: NA; J gene: TRBJ2-7; CDR3 protein: CSGGSGTGNEQYF; CDR3 DNA: TGCAGCGGAGGAAGCGGGACAGGCAACGAGCAGTACTTC
D gene: NA; V gene: TRBV30; clone size: NA; J gene: TRBJ1-1; CDR3 protein: CAWREQQNTEAFF; CDR3 DNA: TGTGCCTGGAGAGAACAACAGAACACTGAAGCTTTCTTT
D gene: NA; V gene: TRBV5-5; clone size: NA; J gene: TRBJ2-7; CDR3 protein: CASSSGGFRDTSYEQYF; CDR3 DNA: TGTGCCAGCAGCTCGGGGGGATTCAGGGACACCTCCTACGAGCAGTACTTC
D gene: TRBD1; V gene: TRBV6-1; clone size: NA; J gene: TRBJ1-4; CDR3 protein: CASSDWDRDEKLFF; CDR3 DNA: TGTGCCAGCAGTGATTGGGACAGGGATGAAAAACTGTTTTTT
D gene: NA; V gene: TRBV19; clone size: NA; J gene: TRBJ1-2; CDR3 protein: CASFAGGHYNYGYTF; CDR3 DNA: TGTGCCAGTTTCGCGGGGGGACACTACAACTATGGCTACACCTTC
D gene: TRBD1; V gene: TRBV2; clone size: NA; J gene: TRBJ2-3; CDR3 protein: CASLTGESNTQYF; CDR3 DNA: TGTGCCAGTTTGACAGGGGAATCAAATACGCAGTATTTT
D gene: NA; V gene: TRBV9; clone size: NA; J gene: TRBJ1-3; CDR3 protein: CASSPRGERNTIYF; CDR3 DNA: TGTGCCAGCAGCCCCCGGGGGGAAAGAAACACCATATATTTT
D gene: TRBD2; V gene: TRBV5-1; clone size: NA; J gene: TRBJ2-3; CDR3 protein: CASSLGSGGTTDTQYF; CDR3 DNA: TGCGCCAGCAGCTTAGGTAGCGGGGGGACCACAGATACGCAGTATTTT